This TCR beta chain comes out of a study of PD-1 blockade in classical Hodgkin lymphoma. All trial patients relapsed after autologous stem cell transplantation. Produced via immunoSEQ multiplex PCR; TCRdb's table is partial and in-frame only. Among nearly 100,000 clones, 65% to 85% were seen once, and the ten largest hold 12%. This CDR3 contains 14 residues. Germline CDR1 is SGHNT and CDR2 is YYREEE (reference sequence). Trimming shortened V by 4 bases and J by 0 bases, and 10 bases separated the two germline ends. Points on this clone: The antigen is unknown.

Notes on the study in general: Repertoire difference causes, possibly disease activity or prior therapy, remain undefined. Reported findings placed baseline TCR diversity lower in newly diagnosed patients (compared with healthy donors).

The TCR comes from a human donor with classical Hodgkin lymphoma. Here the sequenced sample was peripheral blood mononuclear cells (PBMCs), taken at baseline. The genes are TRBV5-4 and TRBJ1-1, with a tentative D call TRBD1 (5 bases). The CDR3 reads CASSPGGVNTEAFF. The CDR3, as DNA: TGTGCCAGCAGCCCCGGGGGAGTGAACACTGAAGCTTTCTTT.